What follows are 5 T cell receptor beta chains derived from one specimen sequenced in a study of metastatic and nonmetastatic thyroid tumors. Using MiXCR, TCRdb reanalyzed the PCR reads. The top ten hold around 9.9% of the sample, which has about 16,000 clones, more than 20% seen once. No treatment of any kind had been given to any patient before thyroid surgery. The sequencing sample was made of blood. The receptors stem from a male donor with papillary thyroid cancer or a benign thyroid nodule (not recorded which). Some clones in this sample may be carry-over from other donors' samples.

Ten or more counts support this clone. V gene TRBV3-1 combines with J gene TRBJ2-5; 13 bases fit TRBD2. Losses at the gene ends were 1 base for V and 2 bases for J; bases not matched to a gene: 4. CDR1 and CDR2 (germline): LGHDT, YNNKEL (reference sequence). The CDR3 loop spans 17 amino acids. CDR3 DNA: TGTGCCAGCAGCCAAGTGGGGACTAGCGGGATACAAGAGACCCAGTACTTC. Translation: CASSQVGTSGIQETQYF.

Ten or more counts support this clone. The DNA of the CDR3 is TGCGCCAGCAGCCAAGATTCAGCGGGGGGGGTGCGGGAGCAGTTCTTC. Its translation is CASSQDSAGGVREQFF. The chain uses TRBV4-1 and TRBJ2-1; 10 nucleotides align to TRBD2. CDR3 length: 16 amino acids. Germline-derived CDR1 and CDR2 are MGHRA and YSYEKL. Trimming took 0 bases from V and 10 from J; bases not matched to a gene: 9.

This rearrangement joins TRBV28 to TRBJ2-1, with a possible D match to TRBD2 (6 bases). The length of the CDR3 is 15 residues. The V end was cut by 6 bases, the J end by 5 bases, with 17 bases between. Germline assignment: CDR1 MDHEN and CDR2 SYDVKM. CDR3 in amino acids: CASRRWAGTHNEQFF. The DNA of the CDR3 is TGTGCCAGCAGGCGCTGGGCGGGAACCCACAATGAGCAGTTCTTC.

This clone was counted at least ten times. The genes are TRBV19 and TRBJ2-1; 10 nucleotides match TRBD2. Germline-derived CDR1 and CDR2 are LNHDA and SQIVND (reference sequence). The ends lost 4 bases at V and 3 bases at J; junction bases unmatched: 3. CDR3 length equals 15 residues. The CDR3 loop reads CASSRTSGLYNEQFF. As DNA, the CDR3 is TGTGCCAGTAGTAGGACTAGCGGTCTCTACAATGAGCAGTTCTTC.

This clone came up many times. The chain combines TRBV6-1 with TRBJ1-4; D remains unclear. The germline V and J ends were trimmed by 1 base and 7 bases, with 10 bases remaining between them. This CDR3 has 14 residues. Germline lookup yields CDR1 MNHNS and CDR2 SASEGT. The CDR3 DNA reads TGTGCCAGCAGTGAAGACCCTGAGGGTGAAAAACTGTTTTTT. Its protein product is CASSEDPEGEKLFF.